This passage covers 31 T cell receptor beta chains from one sample sequenced in a study of tumor-infiltrating lymphocytes in primary liver carcinoma. The source material, roughly 18-30 mg of unsorted bulk tissue, was used to co-extract RNA and DNA. With 500 ng total RNA as template and a constant-region primer, TCR beta cDNA was made. Three nested multiplex PCR rounds of slightly modified ARM-PCR generated TCR beta libraries. TRBV1-TRBV30 forward and Cbeta reverse primers drove the first two roughly 11-cycle rounds. Using its own MiXCR run on the multiplex PCR reads, TCRdb lists one record per CDR3 protein. Of around 70,000 distinct CDR3 sequences listed, roughly two thirds were seen once; the top ten hold roughly 26%. Sequences were obtained from liver tumor tissue from sampling region 4. Stated subset: tumor region T4, right-lateral pole. Receptors originate from a man aged 40-49 years with primary liver carcinoma and hepatitis B virus infection.

The chain joins TRBV7-9 to TRBJ2-7, with D unclear. The CDR3 has 11 amino acids. V was shortened by 6 bases and J by 8 bases, with 11 bases between the two germline ends. CDR1 is SEHNR, CDR2 FQNEAQ, per germline (reference sequence). The CDR3 nucleotides are TGTGCCAGCAGTCCTCTTTACAAGCAGTACTTC. Residues: CASSPLYKQYF.

This clonotype was observed a handful of times. Here the CDR3 omits its conserved ending phenylalanine or tryptophan, so a read error is the likely source. This chain joins TRBV30 and TRBJ1-3; D unresolved. The CDR3 is made up of 13 amino acids. Germline V gene sequence: CDR1 GTSNPN, CDR2 SVGIG (reference sequence). Trimming pared 2 bases from V and 0 bases from J, leaving 5 bases between. This CDR3 reads CAWSPHSGNTIYS. CDR3 sequence (DNA): TGTGCCTGGAGTCCGCACTCTGGAAACACCATATATTCT.

In the case of this clonotype: One junction end does not reproduce the germline sequence, and a read error may be involved. This chain connects TRBV11-2 to TRBJ2-1, with 9 nucleotides matching TRBD2. The CDR3 length is 16 residues. Germline V gives CDR1 SGHAT, CDR2 FQNNGV. This CDR3 is CTSSYSSTCGRGGGFF. In nucleotides, the CDR3 is TGTACCAGCAGCTACTCTTCGACCTGCGGGAGGGGAGGCGGGTTCTTC.

As for this clonotype: In this CDR3 the conserved last residue, phenylalanine or tryptophan, is missing, so a read error is likely. The chain joins TRBV29-1 to TRBJ1-1, with D unclear. Germline V gene sequence: CDR1 SQVTM, CDR2 ANQGSEA. The CDR3 is 13 residues long. Here the CDR3 DNA reads TGCAGCGTTGTGCACAGTTCGAACTCTGAAGCTTTCTCT. Amino acids: CSVVHSSNSEAFS.

The table lists this clonotype with a count of one. One junction end does not reproduce the germline sequence, and a read error may be involved. J is TRBJ2-3 and V is TRBV12-3 or TRBV12-4, with 10 bases lining up with TRBD2. CDR3 length equals 15 residues. CDR3 nucleotide sequence: TGTGCCAGCAGTATTATTAGCGGGAGGACAGAAACGCAGTATTTT. Encoded protein: CASSIISGRTETQYF.

V gene TRBV11-2 combines with J gene TRBJ2-3, with D perhaps TRBD2 (6 bases). V was cut by 11 bases and J by 4 bases, with 16 bases left in between. Germline CDR1 is SGHAT and CDR2 is FQNNGV. This CDR3 has 13 residues. CDR3 coding DNA: TGTGCCGGGGCACGGGAGCCCGCAGATACGCAGTATTTT. Its translation: CAGAREPADTQYF.

In the case of this clonotype: The junction departs from the called germline gene at one end, perhaps through a read error. J is TRBJ2-5 and V is TRBV12-3 or TRBV12-4; tentatively, D is TRBD1 or TRBD2 (5 bases each). This CDR3 spans 11 amino acids. The CDR3 loop is CTSSLGTSAFF. CDR3 coding DNA: TGTACCAGCAGTTTGGGGACCAGCGCCTTCTTC.

The CDR3 sequence is CASSHPSGKASTDTQYF. Here the CDR3 DNA reads TGTGCCAGCAGCCATCCTAGCGGGAAAGCTAGCACAGATACGCAGTATTTT. This chain uses TRBV2 with TRBJ2-3, with 9 bases fitting TRBD2. Per germline, CDR1 SNHLY and CDR2 FYNNEI. Trimming cost V 6 bases and J 0 bases; bases outside gene matches: 10. This CDR3 is built from 17 residues.

Of note for this clonotype: No conserved phenylalanine or tryptophan ends this CDR3, so it is likely a read error. The chain uses TRBV12-3 or TRBV12-4 and TRBJ2-6; TRBD1 aligns across 7 bases. This CDR3 is 17 amino acids long. V lost 2 bases to trimming and J lost 0 bases; unmatched junction nucleotides: 4. CDR3: CASSLMGQTSGANVLTL. The CDR3 coding sequence is TGTGCCAGCAGTTTAATGGGACAGACCTCTGGGGCCAACGTCCTGACTTTA.

A remark on this clonotype: Given a much more abundant clone one base away, this may be a read error. The chain joins TRBV5-1 to TRBJ2-5; either TRBD1 or TRBD2 may fit D (5 bases each). Germline CDR1 SGHRS, CDR2 YFSETQ. The length of the CDR3 is 12 residues. Deletions cut 7 bases from V and 0 bases from J, with 7 bases between. The CDR3 DNA sequence: TGCGCCAGCGGGACGTACCAAGAGACCCAGTACTTC. Translating it yields CASGTYQETQYF.

As concerns this clonotype: A junction boundary mismatches the germline segment, possibly from a read error. The chain is built from TRBV4-1 and TRBJ2-7; tentatively, D is TRBD2 (5 bases). This CDR3 is 15 amino acids long. Germline-derived CDR1 and CDR2 are MGHRA and YSYEKL. The CDR3 loop reads CASSPRGEGSYEQYF. The CDR3 DNA reads TGCGCCAGCAGCCCCCGGGGAGAGGGCTCCTACGAGCAATACTTC.

As concerns this clonotype: At one of its ends the junction is not consistent with the germline gene, which may arise from a read error. The chain employs TRBV11-2 and TRBJ2-1; D is perhaps TRBD2 (6 bases). The V gene's germline CDR1 is SGHAT and CDR2 FQNNGV. This CDR3 has 15 residues. This chain's CDR3 is CDSSLVLAVNNEQFF. The DNA for the CDR3 is TGTGACAGCAGCTTAGTGTTAGCGGTAAACAATGAGCAGTTCTTC.

As concerns this clonotype: One junction end does not reproduce the germline sequence, and a read error may be involved. The V and J genes are TRBV5-4 and TRBJ2-2, with TRBD1 as a possible D gene (6 bases). The CDR3 has 15 residues. Germline lookup yields CDR1 SGHNT and CDR2 YYREEE (reference sequence). The CDR3, as DNA: TGTGCCAGCAGCTTGGGTCAGGGGAACACCGGGGAGCTGTCTTTT. This encodes CASSLGQGNTGELSF.

This clonotype was observed many times. This chain joins TRBV29-1 and TRBJ1-4; D not resolved. From germline, CDR1 is SQVTM and CDR2 ANQGSEA. This CDR3 is built from 14 residues. Trimming shortened V by 6 bases and J by 0 bases, and 11 bases separated the two germline ends. The CDR3 DNA reads as TGCAGCGTCGCTACCCCTGCAACTAATGAAAAACTGTTTTTT. Its translation: CSVATPATNEKLFF. Looking up the rest from reference TRBV29-1 and TRBJ1-4 gives the full variable domain: SAVISQKPSRDICQRGTSLTIQCQVDSQVTMMFWYRQQPGQSLTLIATANQGSEATYESGFVIDKFPISRPNLTFSTLTVSNMSPEDSSIYLCSVATPATNEKLFFGSGTQLSVL.

This clonotype was picked up many times. The chain has TRBV10-3 and TRBJ2-3; D is unclear. Germline CDR1 and CDR2: ENHRY and SYGVKD. Between the trimmed V and J ends, which lost 7 bases and 4 bases, there was a span of 3 bases. The CDR3 is 10 amino acids. The CDR3 DNA reads TGTGCCATCAAAGCAGATACGCAGTATTTT. It translates to CAIKADTQYF.

This clonotype was counted only a few times. Since a much larger clone is just one base distant, this may be a read error. CDR3 protein: CAGSLDTGAYNEQFF. DNA of the CDR3: TGCGCCGGCAGCTTGGATACAGGCGCCTACAATGAGCAGTTCTTC. This chain uses TRBV5-1 with TRBJ2-1, with a weak D call TRBD1 (5 bases). The CDR3 runs to 15 residues. Germline V CDR1 and CDR2: SGHRS, YFSETQ.

The chain is built from TRBV7-9 and TRBJ2-2, with a tentative D call TRBD1 (6 bases). The length of the CDR3 is 15 residues. Germline lookup yields CDR1 SEHNR and CDR2 FQNEAQ (reference sequence). Trimming left V 4 bases short and J 6 bases short, with 15 bases between. The CDR3 region has the DNA TGTGCCAGCAGCTCCGGGACAAGCGGAGCCGGGGAGCTGTTTTTT. Translation: CASSSGTSGAGELFF.

This clonotype was seen at least ten times. The chain recombines TRBV30 with TRBJ2-2; 10 nucleotides line up with TRBD2. Per the germline V gene, CDR1 is GTSNPN and CDR2 is SVGIG (reference sequence). J gave up 3 bases and V 3 bases, and 4 bases lay outside the gene matches. The CDR3 length is 15 residues. As DNA, the CDR3 is TGTGCCTGGAGCGCTAGCGGGAGCGACACCGGGGAGCTGTTTTTT. Encoded protein: CAWSASGSDTGELFF.

This clonotype was counted a single time. The chain employs TRBV7-9 and TRBJ2-6; D is ambiguous. Between the trimmed V and J ends, which lost 8 bases and 4 bases, there was a span of 18 bases. The germline V gene has CDR1 SEHNR and CDR2 FQNEAQ (reference sequence). The CDR3 totals 16 residues. CDR3 region: CASGPSKGTGANVLTF. CDR3 DNA: TGTGCCAGCGGTCCGAGTAAGGGTACGGGGGCCAACGTCCTGACTTTC.

The chain combines TRBV6-5 with TRBJ2-7; a weak D match, TRBD1 (6 bases). Germline assignment: CDR1 MNHEY and CDR2 SVGAGI. The CDR3 runs to 12 residues. V was pared by 5 bases and J by 13 bases, with 18 bases between. For the CDR3, the DNA is TGTGCCAGCAGTGCTAGACTGGACAGATTATACTTC. Protein sequence: CASSARLDRLYF.

This clonotype was detected many times. The rearrangement links TRBV6-1 to TRBJ1-5; a possible D gene is TRBD1 (6 bases). Deletions cut 8 bases from V and 9 bases from J, with 17 bases between. Per germline, CDR1 MNHNS and CDR2 SASEGT. The CDR3 totals 13 residues. CDR3 loop: CASLDRNQGPQHF. DNA for the CDR3: TGTGCCAGCCTTGACAGGAACCAAGGGCCCCAGCATTTT.

By sample fraction, this clonotype is medium-sized. The V gene is TRBV11-3, the J gene TRBJ2-2; tentative D call: TRBD1 (5 bases). Germline V gene sequence: CDR1 SGHNT, CDR2 YENEEA. Trimming cost V 1 base and J 0 bases, with 9 bases left between them. The CDR3 is 16 residues long. The CDR3 loop reads CASSLGAGTNTGELFF. The CDR3 region has the DNA TGTGCCAGCAGCTTAGGGGCAGGGACGAACACCGGGGAGCTGTTTTTT.

As concerns this clonotype: At one end, the junction sequence differs from germline, possibly due to a read error. The rearrangement uses TRBV11-2 and TRBJ2-1, with unresolved D. The CDR3 sequence is 14 residues long. Germline loops: CDR1 SGHAT, CDR2 FQNNGV. CDR3: CASSIAAGGNEQFF. The CDR3 nucleotides read TGTGCCAGCAGCATCGCTGCAGGCGGTAATGAGCAGTTCTTT.

This clonotype was detected many times. J is TRBJ1-1 and V is TRBV28, with D uncertain. In germline, CDR1 is MDHEN, CDR2 SYDVKM. The CDR3 has 15 amino acids. V was cut by 4 bases and J by 3 bases, with 15 bases left in between. Written as DNA, the CDR3 is TGTGCCAGCAGTTCCCCCTATGGACGGGACACTGAAGCTTTCTTT. This gives the protein CASSSPYGRDTEAFF.

In the case of this clonotype: A read error may account for a junction end that differs from germline. The chain carries TRBV7-9 and TRBJ1-1, with D tentatively TRBD1 (6 bases). CDR3 length: 12 amino acids. The germline gives CDR1 SEHNR, CDR2 FQNEAQ (reference sequence). The CDR3 coding sequence is TGTGCCGGCACCCCCGGGGGCACTGGAGCTTTCTTT. Amino acid sequence: CAGTPGGTGAFF.

This rearrangement joins TRBV4-1 to TRBJ2-7, with D tentatively TRBD2 (5 bases). V was shortened by 3 bases and J by 13 bases, with 19 bases between the two germline ends. Germline V gene data show CDR1 as MGHRA and CDR2 as YSYEKL. The CDR3 has 13 amino acids. CDR3 region: CASSQEASGGHYF. CDR3 DNA sequence: TGCGCCAGCAGCCAGGAGGCCAGCGGCGGGCACTACTTC.

The genes are TRBV15 and TRBJ2-7, with D unclear. This CDR3 is 14 amino acids long. Germline CDR1 LNHNV, CDR2 YYDKDF (reference sequence). Trimming removed 0 bases from V and 0 bases from J, with 6 bases in between. The DNA for the CDR3 is TGTGCCACCAGCAGAGATAAGCACTCCTACGAGCAGTACTTC. Translating it yields CATSRDKHSYEQYF.

This clonotype is a singleton in its sample. The junction shows a germline mismatch at one end, possibly a read error. The chain has TRBV28 and TRBJ1-5; possibly TRBD1 for D (5 bases). Germline loops: CDR1 MDHEN, CDR2 SYDVKM. The CDR3 is 14 amino acids. CDR3 nucleotides: TGTGTCAGCAGGACGGGGGGGAGTGGGCATCCCCAGCATTTT. It translates to CVSRTGGSGHPQHF.

This clonotype was seen just once. V and J are TRBV29-1 and TRBJ2-4; D gene uncertain. CDR1 and CDR2 from the germline V gene are SQVTM and ANQGSEA. This CDR3 contains 16 residues. V was pared by 8 bases and J by 3 bases, with 23 bases between. The CDR3 is CSPNPDITKVKNIQYF. The CDR3 DNA sequence: TGCAGCCCGAACCCCGACATCACAAAAGTCAAAAACATTCAGTACTTC.

Concerning this clonotype itself: One junction end does not reproduce the germline sequence, and a read error may be involved. This sequence joins TRBV11-2 and TRBJ2-7; D remains ambiguous. The germline V gene has CDR1 SGHAT and CDR2 FQNNGV. The CDR3 covers 14 residues. The CDR3, as DNA: TGTGCCAGCAGCTTAACTGACACTGCCCAAGAGCATTACTTC. Protein sequence: CASSLTDTAQEHYF.

A remark on this clonotype: Mismatch with germline at one junction end may stem from a read error. V usage is TRBV7-8 and J usage is TRBJ2-1; D remains unclear. Germline CDR1 and CDR2: SGHVS and FQNEAQ. This CDR3 spans 15 amino acids. CDR3 sequence (DNA): TGTGCCAGCAGCTTAGTTAGTAACTCCTACAATGAGCAATTCTTC. Translated: CASSLVSNSYNEQFF.